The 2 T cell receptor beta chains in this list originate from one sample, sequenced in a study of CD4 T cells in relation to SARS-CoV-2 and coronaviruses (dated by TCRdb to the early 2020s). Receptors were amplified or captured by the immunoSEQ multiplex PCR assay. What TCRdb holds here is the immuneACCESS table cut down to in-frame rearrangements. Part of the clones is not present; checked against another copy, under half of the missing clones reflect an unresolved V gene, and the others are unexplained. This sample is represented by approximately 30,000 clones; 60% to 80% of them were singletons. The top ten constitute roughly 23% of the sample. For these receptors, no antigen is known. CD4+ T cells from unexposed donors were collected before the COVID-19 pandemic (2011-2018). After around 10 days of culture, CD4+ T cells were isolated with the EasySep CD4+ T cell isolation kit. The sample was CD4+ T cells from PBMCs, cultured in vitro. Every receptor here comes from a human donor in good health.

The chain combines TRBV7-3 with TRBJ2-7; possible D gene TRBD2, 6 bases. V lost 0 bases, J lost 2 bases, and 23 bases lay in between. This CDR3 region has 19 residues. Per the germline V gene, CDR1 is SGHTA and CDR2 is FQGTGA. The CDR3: CASSLTSWEDRDFTYEQYF. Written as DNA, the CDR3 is TGTGCCAGCAGCTTAACGTCTTGGGAAGACCGGGACTTCACCTACGAGCAGTACTTC.

The CDR3 DNA reads as TGTGCCAGCAGCACACTGACAGGGGGCCTAGGCTACACCTTC. Protein sequence: CASSTLTGGLGYTF. This chain uses TRBV5-5 with TRBJ1-2, with TRBD1 matching 10 bases. CDR3 size: 14 residues. Looked up from germline, CDR1 is SGHKS and CDR2 is YYEKEE (reference sequence). Trimming removed 4 bases from V and 8 bases from J; junction bases left unmatched: 8.